These T cell receptor beta chains were read from a single sample in a study of long-term antiretroviral therapy in people with HIV. TCRdb's copy holds only in-frame clones and misses some; the assay was immunoSEQ multiplex PCR. The sample gives approximately 28,000 clones, less than 90% of which show up once; roughly 1% is in the top ten. The material sequenced was unsorted PBMCs, taken 2 years after starting antiretroviral therapy. The source is a man over 45 with HIV. CDR3s include the opening cysteine and the closing phenylalanine or tryptophan. D genes are given only for firm matches. Clone size appears in some rows only: once, few, many, or a class for an expanded clone.

d_gene | j_gene | abundance | v_gene | CDR3nt | CDR3aa
TRBD1 | TRBJ2-5 | once | TRBV28 | TGTGCCAGCAGCCGGACAGGGGGCGTGGAGACCCAGTACTTC | CASSRTGGVETQYF
- | TRBJ2-7 | - | TRBV7-9 | TGTGCCAGCAGCTTGAAGGTTTTTAGCTCCTACGAGCAGTACTTC | CASSLKVFSSYEQYF
TRBD2 | TRBJ2-1 | once | TRBV13 | TGTGCCAGCAGCCCCCGGGGTAGCGGGTTCTCCTACAATGAGCAGTTCTTC | CASSPRGSGFSYNEQFF
- | TRBJ1-5 | once | TRBV7-2 | TGTGCCAGCAGCTTATGGGCAGGGGGCAATCAGCCCCAGCATTTT | CASSLWAGGNQPQHF
- | TRBJ2-3 | - | TRBV5-6 | TGTGCCAGCAGCTTGCCGACAGATACGCAGTATTTT | CASSLPTDTQYF
- | TRBJ2-1 | - | TRBV7-9 | TGTGCCAGCAGACGTCGGGACAGCGGGTACAATGAGCAGTTCTTC | CASRRRDSGYNEQFF
- | TRBJ2-4 | - | TRBV5-8 | TGTGCCAGCAGCATACCCCGAGGGGTTCGAAACATTCAGTACTTC | CASSIPRGVRNIQYF
- | TRBJ2-7 | once | TRBV4-1 | TGCGCCAGCAGCCAAGAGCAGGGGCCATTCTACGAGCAGTACTTC | CASSQEQGPFYEQYF
- | TRBJ1-6 | - | TRBV7-9 | TGTGCCAGCAGCTTTGGCAGAGATAATTCACCCCTCCACTTT | CASSFGRDNSPLHF
- | TRBJ2-1 | - | TRBV2 | TGTGCCAGCAGTGAATCGGCAGGGAGCTACAATGAGCAGTTCTTC | CASSESAGSYNEQFF
- | TRBJ2-1 | - | TRBV5-1 | TGCGCCAGCAGCTTAGGCAGCTGGACAGTTTACAATGAGCAGTTCTTC | CASSLGSWTVYNEQFF
- | TRBJ1-1 | - | TRBV4-1 | TGCGCCAGCAGCCAACCGAGGGCGAAAGGGAGAGCTTTCTTT | CASSQPRAKGRAFF
- | TRBJ2-7 | few | TRBV2 | TGTGCCGGGTCCCGGGACTCCGGCATCGAGCAGTACTTC | CAGSRDSGIEQYF
- | TRBJ2-3 | - | TRBV19 | TGTGCCAGTAGTATAGGACTAGGGGGTGGCGATACGCAGTATTTT | CASSIGLGGGDTQYF
- | TRBJ1-5 | - | TRBV19 | TGTGCCAGTAGTCTCCGGACGGCCCTTAGCAATCAGCCCCAGCATTTT | CASSLRTALSNQPQHF
- | TRBJ1-1 | - | TRBV27 | TGTGCCAGCAGTTTATCAGTCCTGGGGAACACTGAAGCTTTCTTT | CASSLSVLGNTEAFF
- | TRBJ2-7 | - | TRBV4-3 | TGCGCCAGCAGCCGCGGGCGGGGATTGTACGAGCAGTACTTC | CASSRGRGLYEQYF
- | TRBJ2-7 | - | TRBV10-1 | TGCGCCAGCAGTGAGTCGGAGGGGGCCTTCCACGAGCAGTACTTC | CASSESEGAFHEQYF
- | TRBJ1-4 | - | TRBV5-6 | TGTGCCAGCAGTTACAGAGAAAAACTGTTTTTT | CASSYREKLFF
- | TRBJ1-2 | - | TRBV29-1 | TGCAGCGTTGCACAGGGAAATGGCTACACCTTC | CSVAQGNGYTF
- | TRBJ2-5 | - | TRBV6-1 | TGTGCCAGCCGCCACCCTCTAGCGTACCAAGAGACCCAGTACTTC | CASRHPLAYQETQYF
TRBD1 | TRBJ2-6 | - | TRBV6-8 | TGTGCCAGCAGCCACAGGGGGCCTGGGGCCAACGTCCTGACTTTC | CASSHRGPGANVLTF
- | TRBJ1-2 | few | TRBV6-6 | TGTGCCAGCAGTTACGAAGAGCTCTATGGCTACACCTTC | CASSYEELYGYTF
TRBD1 | TRBJ2-2 | - | TRBV27 | TGTGCCAGCAGTTTCCGGACAGGGGCAGAGTCTTCCGGGGAGCTGTTTTTT | CASSFRTGAESSGELFF
- | TRBJ1-4 | - | TRBV7-2 | TGTGCCAGCAGCTTAAAGGCTAATGAAAAACTGTTTTTT | CASSLKANEKLFF
- | TRBJ1-4 | - | TRBV9 | TGTGCCAGCAGCTCAACCCGAGGGACGGATGCGAATGAAAAACTGTTTTTT | CASSSTRGTDANEKLFF
- | TRBJ2-5 | once | TRBV7-9 | TGTGCCAGCAGCTTAGATGGCGGGAACCAAGAGACCCAGTACTTC | CASSLDGGNQETQYF
- | TRBJ1-2 | few | TRBV10-3 | TGTGCCATCAGGGGTGGCAGGGCGGATGGCTACACCTTC | CAIRGGRADGYTF
- | TRBJ2-2 | once | TRBV6-1 | TGTGCCAGCAAGGGGGTAACGAACACCGGGGAGCTGTTTTTT | CASKGVTNTGELFF
- | TRBJ2-2 | - | TRBV10-3 | TGTGCCAGCAGACTTACCCTGAACACCGGGGAGCTGTTTTTT | CASRLTLNTGELFF
- | TRBJ2-2 | - | TRBV5-5 | TGTGCCAGCAGCCTAAACGGCGGGGAGCTGTTTTTT | CASSLNGGELFF